Detailed here is one T cell receptor (beta chain). The antigen remains undetermined. The sample belongs to a study of T cell repertoires in aging, cancer and after chemotherapy. General observations from the study: Loss of evenness, beyond lost richness, contributed to age-related TCR diversity decline in cancer patients. Compared with age-matched healthy donors, untreated hematological or solid cancer patients showed higher blood TCR clonality.

Amplification of TCR beta used genomic DNA extracted from peripheral blood. Multiplex touch-down PCR with TRB-A/B primers amplified rearranged V-D-J TRB sequences. MiXCR, run by TCRdb on the multiplex PCR reads, gives a single entry per CDR3 protein. This sample has 4,000 to 4,500 distinct CDR3 sequences, with 40% to 45% found just once. This CDR3 region has 15 residues. Germline V CDR1 and CDR2: SQVTM, ANQGSEA. V gave up 3 bases and J gave up 0 bases, with 12 bases separating them. The chain joins TRBV29-1 to TRBJ2-1, with D possibly being TRBD1 (5 bases). Material: blood. The clonotype originates from a human donor with a solid tumor. This chain's CDR3 is CSVDPGWTSYNEQFF. Here the CDR3 DNA reads TGCAGCGTTGATCCAGGGTGGACCTCCTACAATGAGCAGTTCTTC.